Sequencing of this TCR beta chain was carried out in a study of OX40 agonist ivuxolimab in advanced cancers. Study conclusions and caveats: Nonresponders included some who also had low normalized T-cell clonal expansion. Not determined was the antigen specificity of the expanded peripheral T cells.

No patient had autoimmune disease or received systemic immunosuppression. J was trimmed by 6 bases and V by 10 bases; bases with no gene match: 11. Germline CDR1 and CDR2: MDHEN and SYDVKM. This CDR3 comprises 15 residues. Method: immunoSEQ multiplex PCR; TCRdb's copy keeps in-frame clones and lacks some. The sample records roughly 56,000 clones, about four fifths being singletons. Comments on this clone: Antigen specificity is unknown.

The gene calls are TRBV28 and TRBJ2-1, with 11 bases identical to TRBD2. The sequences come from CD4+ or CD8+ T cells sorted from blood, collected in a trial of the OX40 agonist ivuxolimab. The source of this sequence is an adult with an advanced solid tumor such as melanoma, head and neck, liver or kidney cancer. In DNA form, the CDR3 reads TGTGCCACCGGAAGAAGACTAGCGGGACGCAATGAGCAGTTCTTC. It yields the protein CATGRRLAGRNEQFF.